This T cell receptor beta chain was captured by sequencing in a study of shared clonotypes between healthy human individuals. Naive CD4+ cells were CD45RA-selected; the remaining cells were memory. Splitting of each subset's genomic DNA was done evenly across several immunoSEQ plates. Sequencing was performed with immunoSEQ multiplex PCR; in TCRdb, only in-frame clones are kept and a portion is missing. The table records around 1,000,000 clones, 60% to 80% of them present only once. Sequencing was carried out using memory CD4+ T cells from PBMCs. Stated subset: CD45RA-negative fraction. The receptor comes from a man between 18 and 35 years old in good health. Some clones in this sample may be carry-over from other donors' samples.

The CDR3 bases are TGTGCCTGGGACCCGACAGGGAGGGATGAGCAGTTCTTC. Its protein product is CAWDPTGRDEQFF. This chain connects TRBV30 to TRBJ2-1, with D possibly being TRBD1 or TRBD2 (7 bases each). The CDR3 runs 13 residues. The V and J ends lost 5 bases and 8 bases respectively, with 16 bases between them. CDR1 is GTSNPN, CDR2 SVGIG, per germline (reference sequence). Complete variable domain (other parts from reference TRBV30 and TRBJ2-1): SQTIHQWPATLVQPVGSPLSLECTVEGTSNPNLYWYRQAAGRGLQLLFYSVGIGQISSEVPQNLSASRPQDRQFILSSKKLLLSDSGFYLCAWDPTGRDEQFFGPGTRLTVL.